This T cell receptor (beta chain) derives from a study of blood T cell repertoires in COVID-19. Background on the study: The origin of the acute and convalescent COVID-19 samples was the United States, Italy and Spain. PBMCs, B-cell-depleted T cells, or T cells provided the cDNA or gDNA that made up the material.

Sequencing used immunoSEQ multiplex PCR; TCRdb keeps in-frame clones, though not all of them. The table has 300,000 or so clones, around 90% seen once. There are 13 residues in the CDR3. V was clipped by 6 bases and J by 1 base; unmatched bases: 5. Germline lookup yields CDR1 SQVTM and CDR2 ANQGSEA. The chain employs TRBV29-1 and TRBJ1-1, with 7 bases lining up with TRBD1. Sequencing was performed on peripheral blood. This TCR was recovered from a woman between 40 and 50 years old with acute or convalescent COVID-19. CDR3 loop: CSVSRQGNTEAFF. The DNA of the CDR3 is TGCAGCGTCTCAAGACAGGGGAACACTGAAGCTTTCTTT.